This T cell receptor (beta chain) was captured by sequencing in a study of cytomegalovirus exposure and HLA in healthy donors. Study conclusions and caveats: Sequencing had likely introduced a cluster of highly shared sequence variants as an artifact. While the bulk of TCR sequences proved rare, some public TCRs turned up in many donors. It was 150 to 200 TCR beta chains that were listed as cytomegalovirus-associated.

This PCR relied on a set of 60 Vbeta primers and 13 Jbeta primers. Measured with immunoSEQ multiplex PCR; TCRdb has only the in-frame clones, and not every one. The sample gives 120,000 or so clones, over 60% of which show up once; about 0.94% is in the top ten. In nominal health when sampled, donors likely had unrecorded immune exposures nonetheless. A remark on this clone: Its antigen is not known. At one end, the junction sequence differs from germline, possibly due to a read error.

Sequencing was done on a sample of PBMCs. The TCR comes from a human donor in good health.

The CDR3 DNA is TGTGCTAGCAGCTTAGTTCCAGGGCAGGAAGCTTTCTTT. It codes for CASSLVPGQEAFF. The chain uses TRBV7-6 and TRBJ1-1; a possible D gene is TRBD1 (5 bases). The germline CDR1 and CDR2 sequences are SGHVS and FNYEAQ. This CDR3 has 13 amino acids.